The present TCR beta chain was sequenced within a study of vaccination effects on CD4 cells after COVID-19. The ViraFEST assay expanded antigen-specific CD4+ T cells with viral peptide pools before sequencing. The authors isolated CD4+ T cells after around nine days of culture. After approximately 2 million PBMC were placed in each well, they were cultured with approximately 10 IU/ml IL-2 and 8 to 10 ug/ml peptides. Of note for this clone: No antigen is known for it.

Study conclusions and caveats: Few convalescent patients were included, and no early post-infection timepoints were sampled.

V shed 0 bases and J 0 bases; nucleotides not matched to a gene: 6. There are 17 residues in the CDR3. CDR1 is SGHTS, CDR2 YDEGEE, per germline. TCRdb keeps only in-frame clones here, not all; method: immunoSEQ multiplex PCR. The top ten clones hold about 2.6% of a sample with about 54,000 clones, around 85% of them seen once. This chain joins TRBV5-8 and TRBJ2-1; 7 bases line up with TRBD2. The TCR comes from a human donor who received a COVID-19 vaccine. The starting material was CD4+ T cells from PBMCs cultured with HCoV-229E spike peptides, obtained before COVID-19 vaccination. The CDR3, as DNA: TGTGCCAGCAGCTTGGCCTACGGGGGGACCTCCTACAATGAGCAGTTCTTC. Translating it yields CASSLAYGGTSYNEQFF.